The present T cell receptor (beta chain) was sequenced within a study of shared clonotypes between healthy human individuals. Study-level background: Donor composition was a couple of women and a few men, aged 18 to 49.

CDR1 ENHRY and CDR2 SYGVKD come from the germline V gene. Trimming cost V 10 bases and J 1 base; bases outside gene matches: 9. The CDR3 spans 14 residues. From CD4+ cells came CD45RA+ naive and CD45RA-negative memory subsets. An assay was performed, and its level was deep. The DNA input per sorted-subset replicate PCR was 150 to 200 ng, corresponding to some 30,000 T cell genomes. The protocol was immunoSEQ multiplex PCR, while the TCRdb copy is restricted to in-frame clones and leaves out a portion. The table records 1.4 million or so clones, approximately 98.5% of them present only once. The source material was naive CD4+ T cells sorted from blood. Described subset: CD45RA+ positively selected. This sequence originates from a man in his thirties or forties in good health. The chain carries TRBV10-3 and TRBJ1-1; 7 bases fit TRBD1. DNA of the CDR3: TGTGCCAGCCTCCCGGACAGGTGGAACACTGAAGCTTTCTTT. It yields the protein CASLPDRWNTEAFF.